This T cell receptor beta chain stems from a study of cytomegalovirus exposure and HLA in healthy donors. On this clone itself: Its antigen is still unknown.

It was with 60 Vbeta and 13 Jbeta primers that the PCR ran. Generated by immunoSEQ multiplex PCR, the TCRdb table keeps only in-frame clones and is missing some. The repertoire holds some 150,000 clones, with about 75% as singletons. Germline V gives CDR1 MGHRA, CDR2 YSYEKL. This CDR3 has 17 residues. V dropped 4 bases and J dropped 2; count of bases not matched to a gene: 11. Study-level results: The study put 150 to 200 TCR beta chains on its list as cytomegalovirus-associated. Sequencing had likely introduced a cluster of highly shared sequence variants as an artifact.

Sequencing was done on a sample of PBMCs. The chain employs TRBV4-1 and TRBJ2-7, with TRBD1 matching 10 bases. The sequence was obtained from a male donor in good health and CMV-seronegative. CDR3 sequence (DNA): TGCGCCAGCAGCCTTTTTACCGGGACAGGGGTAGCCTACGAGCAGTACTTC. Encoded protein: CASSLFTGTGVAYEQYF.